This record covers a single TCR beta chain. Its antigen remains unknown. Looked up from germline, CDR1 is SQVTM and CDR2 is ANQGSEA. There are 13 residues in the CDR3. V dropped 6 bases and J dropped 5; count of bases not matched to a gene: 4. The data were obtained in a study of OX40 agonist ivuxolimab in advanced cancers. Points from the study as a whole: CD8+ T cells were the subset that, on average, had more expanded clones than CD4+. Low clonal expansion, among the lowest seen, marked partial responders at 0.1-3.0 mg/kg.

The protocol was immunoSEQ multiplex PCR, while the TCRdb copy is restricted to in-frame clones and leaves out a portion. The table has 45,000 to 60,000 clones, approximately 89% seen once; the top ten hold less than 8%. The TCR originated in an adult with an advanced solid tumor such as melanoma, head and neck, liver or kidney cancer. Source: CD4+ or CD8+ T cells sorted from blood, taken in a trial of the OX40 agonist ivuxolimab. V and J are TRBV29-1 and TRBJ2-1, with 10 bases aligning to TRBD1. The CDR3: CSVQDRGNNEQFF. In DNA form, the CDR3 reads TGCAGCGTCCAGGACAGGGGGAACAATGAGCAGTTCTTC.